This is a list of T cell receptor beta chains from one sample in a study of T cell responses to AZD1222 COVID-19 vaccine. This table comes from immunoSEQ multiplex PCR, and its TCRdb copy is limited to in-frame clones, with some not included. The sample lists some 80,000 clones, approximately 88% seen once, with about 9% in the top ten. Specimen: peripheral blood, collected 28 days after the second dose of the MenACWY control vaccine. These receptors were obtained from an adult who received the MenACWY meningococcal vaccine as a control. Each CDR3 is given with its conserved first and last residue. D genes are given only for firm matches. Not all rows give a size; the values are once, few, many and, for expanded clones, a class.

14 TRBJ2-7 . . TRBV18 CASSPAQALHEQYF TGTGCCAGCTCACCAGCGCAGGCATTGCACGAGCAGTACTTC
13 TRBJ2-5 . TRBD1 TRBV3-1/TRBV3-2 CASGTGGFETQYF TGTGCCAGTGGGACAGGGGGCTTTGAGACCCAGTACTTC
14 TRBJ2-7 . . TRBV19 CASSIGDLGDEQYF TGTGCCAGTAGTATTGGAGACTTGGGGGACGAGCAGTACTTC
11 TRBJ1-1 . . TRBV2 CASSWNTEAFF TGTGCCAGCAGCTGGAACACTGAAGCTTTCTTT
12 TRBJ1-1 . . TRBV5-4 CASSLDKTEAFF TGTGCCAGCAGCCTTGACAAGACTGAAGCTTTCTTT
14 TRBJ1-5 . . TRBV10-3 CAISEEGGNQPQHF TGTGCCATCAGTGAAGAAGGGGGTAATCAGCCCCAGCATTTT
17 TRBJ2-5 . . TRBV7-6 CASSLDPGYGVQETQYF TGTGCCAGCAGCTTAGATCCAGGGTACGGTGTTCAAGAGACCCAGTACTTC
14 TRBJ1-1 . . TRBV9 CASSPGRQNTEAFF TGTGCCAGCAGCCCGGGACGGCAGAACACTGAAGCTTTCTTT
14 TRBJ1-2 . . TRBV4-1 CASSQEGLVYGYTF TGCGCCAGCAGCCAAGAGGGGCTCGTCTATGGCTACACCTTC
15 TRBJ1-6 . . TRBV25-1 CASSDRANYNSPLHF TGTGCCAGCAGTGACAGGGCTAACTATAATTCACCCCTCCACTTT
15 TRBJ2-7 many TRBD2 TRBV4-3 CASSQETGGLWEQYF TGCGCCAGCAGCCAAGAGACGGGGGGGCTGTGGGAGCAGTACTTC
17 TRBJ1-2 . . TRBV7-9 CASSSATGQRDNYGYTF TGTGCCAGCAGCTCCGCAACTGGACAACGGGACAACTATGGCTACACCTTC
14 TRBJ2-7 . . TRBV5-4 CASSSQTASYEQYF TGTGCCAGCAGCTCTCAGACGGCCTCCTACGAGCAGTACTTC
19 TRBJ2-3 . TRBD2 TRBV14 CASSSRSGTSVRATDTQYF TGTGCCAGCAGCTCACGCTCCGGGACTAGCGTGAGGGCGACAGATACGCAGTATTTT
14 TRBJ1-4 once . TRBV6-1 CASSESGGNEKLFF TGTGCCAGCAGTGAATCGGGCGGAAATGAAAAACTGTTTTTT
13 TRBJ1-1 . . TRBV18 CASSPRPREGAFF TGTGCCAGCTCACCACGACCCAGGGAGGGAGCTTTCTTT
16 TRBJ2-3 . . TRBV10-3 CAISGTDSQSTDTQYF TGTGCCATCAGCGGGACCGACTCCCAAAGCACAGATACGCAGTATTTT
12 TRBJ1-1 . . TRBV12-3/TRBV12-4 CASREGNTEAFF TGTGCCAGCAGGGAAGGGAACACTGAAGCTTTCTTT
16 TRBJ1-2 few TRBD1 TRBV4-3 CASSQDGPTGIYGYTF TGCGCCAGCAGCCAAGATGGCCCGACAGGGATCTATGGCTACACCTTC
14 TRBJ2-1 . TRBD1 TRBV27 CASSLMGQYNEQFF TGTGCCAGCAGTTTAATGGGACAGTACAATGAGCAGTTCTTC
13 TRBJ1-5 once . TRBV6-1 CASSEQPNQPQHF TGTGCCAGCAGTGAACAGCCGAATCAGCCCCAGCATTTT
14 TRBJ2-7 once . TRBV4-2 CASSQEWQGQEQYF TGTGCCAGCAGCCAAGAGTGGCAGGGGCAAGAGCAGTACTTC
13 TRBJ1-5 . TRBD1 TRBV6-1 CASSEQGDQPQHF TGTGCCAGCAGTGAACAGGGGGATCAGCCCCAGCATTTT
14 TRBJ1-4 . . TRBV19 CASAAAATNEKLFF TGTGCCAGTGCTGCAGCTGCAACTAATGAAAAACTGTTTTTT
13 TRBJ2-7 . . TRBV11-2 CASSPENSYEQYF TGTGCCAGCAGCCCCGAAAACTCCTACGAGCAGTACTTC
16 TRBJ2-7 . TRBD1 TRBV6-5 CASSLKPGQGGYEQYF TGTGCCAGCAGTTTAAAGCCGGGACAGGGTGGGTACGAGCAGTACTTC
15 TRBJ1-2 . TRBD1 TRBV27 CASSLGQGGNYGYTF TGTGCCAGCAGTCTGGGACAGGGAGGAAACTATGGCTACACCTTC
14 TRBJ1-2 . TRBD1 TRBV6-5 CASSPRGLERGYTF TGTGCCAGCAGTCCCAGGGGGCTGGAGCGTGGCTACACCTTC
14 TRBJ1-1 . . TRBV29-1 CSVDRAGTDTEAFF TGCAGCGTTGACCGAGCCGGGACCGACACTGAAGCTTTCTTT
14 TRBJ1-5 . . TRBV2 CASTTGTSNQPQHF TGTGCCAGCACTACAGGCACTAGCAATCAGCCCCAGCATTTT
15 TRBJ2-1 few . TRBV18 CASSPPATVVNEQFF TGTGCCAGCTCACCACCGGCGACAGTCGTCAATGAGCAGTTCTTC
14 TRBJ1-1 few TRBD1 TRBV6-6 CASSLQGAGTEAFF TGTGCCAGCAGTTTACAGGGGGCCGGCACTGAAGCTTTCTTT
14 TRBJ1-5 . . TRBV11-2 CASSLRGGNQPQHF TGTGCCAGCAGCTTAAGGGGAGGCAATCAGCCCCAGCATTTT
13 TRBJ1-1 once . TRBV5-1 CASRYHGDTEAFF TGCGCCAGCAGATACCACGGGGACACTGAAGCTTTCTTT
15 TRBJ2-3 . . TRBV11-3 CASSLGDGLTDTQYF TGTGCCAGCAGCCTCGGGGACGGACTCACAGATACGCAGTATTTT
13 TRBJ1-5 . . TRBV3-1/TRBV3-2 CASSQDRNQPQHF TGTGCCAGCAGCCAAGATCGGAATCAGCCCCAGCATTTT
18 TRBJ2-2 few . TRBV6-2/TRBV6-3 CASTPRPKSEVYPGELFF TGTGCCAGCACCCCCAGGCCAAAGTCCGAGGTTTATCCCGGGGAGCTGTTTTTT
14 TRBJ1-2 . . TRBV6-5 CASSSGGYGYGYTF TGTGCCAGCAGTTCGGGAGGGTATGGCTATGGCTACACCTTC
14 TRBJ2-1 . TRBD1 TRBV27 CASSRDRLYNEQFF TGTGCCAGCAGTCGGGACAGGCTCTACAATGAGCAGTTCTTC
14 TRBJ2-3 . . TRBV6-5 CASSSTEGTDTQYF TGTGCCAGCAGTTCGACGGAGGGCACAGATACGCAGTATTTT
10 TRBJ1-2 . . TRBV6-1 CASSEPGYTF TGTGCCAGCAGTGAACCCGGCTACACCTTC
13 TRBJ1-2 . . TRBV18 CASSLDGNYGYTF TGTGCCAGCTCACTCGACGGCAACTATGGCTACACCTTC
15 TRBJ2-1 once TRBD1 TRBV9 CASSATRDRYNEQFF TGTGCCAGCAGCGCCACCCGGGACAGATACAATGAGCAGTTCTTC
17 TRBJ1-5 . TRBD1 TRBV28 CASSSWDRRRSNQPQHF TGTGCCAGCAGTTCCTGGGACAGGCGGAGGAGCAATCAGCCCCAGCATTTT
13 TRBJ2-4 . . TRBV2 CASSVYRVNIQYF TGTGCCAGCAGTGTATACAGGGTAAACATTCAGTACTTC
13 TRBJ1-2 . . TRBV6-5 CASSYSGNYGYTF TGTGCCAGCAGTTACTCGGGGAACTATGGCTACACCTTC
15 TRBJ2-5 . TRBD2 TRBV11-2 CASSLGAGKQETQYF TGTGCCAGCAGCTTAGGAGCGGGAAAACAAGAGACCCAGTACTTC
16 TRBJ2-1 . . TRBV7-7 CASSLSAGSSYNEQFF TGTGCCAGCAGCCTCAGTGCGGGGAGCTCCTACAATGAGCAGTTCTTC